A selection of T cell receptor beta chains follows, all from one sample in a study of cytomegalovirus exposure and HLA in healthy donors. The assay was immunoSEQ multiplex PCR, and TCRdb's table has in-frame clones only and misses some. Here the sample spans 110,000 to 150,000 clones, approximately 84% being singletons. The sample taken for sequencing was PBMCs. These TCRs come from an older woman in good health and CMV-seropositive. Each CDR3 is given with its conserved first and last residue. D genes are given only for firm matches. The size of a clone is reported for some rows only, either as once, few or many, or as a class for expanded clones.

>once|TRBJ2-7|TRBV19|NA
CASSITFGGSYEQYF
TGTGCCAGTAGTATAACATTCGGGGGTTCCTACGAGCAGTACTTC
>once|TRBJ2-2|TRBV27|TRBD1
CARVRDRGPGELFF
TGTGCCAGAGTCCGAGACAGGGGGCCCGGGGAGCTGTTTTTT
>NA|TRBJ1-4|TRBV5-6|TRBD1
CASSPKGQGALVTKLFF
TGTGCCAGCAGCCCTAAGGGTCAGGGGGCCCTTGTTACAAAACTGTTTTTT
>NA|TRBJ2-5|TRBV9|NA
CASSPTGGHQETQYF
TGTGCCAGCAGCCCGACCGGAGGTCACCAAGAGACCCAGTACTTC
>NA|TRBJ2-5|TRBV29-1|TRBD1
CSVEPPTGIETQYF
TGCAGCGTTGAACCACCGACAGGGATAGAGACCCAGTACTTC
>NA|TRBJ2-3|TRBV30|NA
CAWGLRADTQYF
TGTGCCTGGGGACTACGCGCAGATACGCAGTATTTT
>NA|TRBJ2-7|TRBV19|TRBD2
CASSESLLAGASYEQYF
TGTGCCAGTAGTGAGTCCTTACTAGCGGGAGCATCCTACGAGCAGTACTTC
>NA|TRBJ2-1|TRBV4-1|NA
CASSQRGSFNNEQFF
TGCGCCAGCAGCCAAAGGGGCAGTTTTAACAATGAGCAGTTCTTC
>NA|TRBJ2-1|TRBV15|TRBD2
CATSRDLASGVYNEQFF
TGTGCCACCAGCAGAGATCTCGCTAGCGGGGTATACAATGAGCAGTTCTTC
>NA|TRBJ1-5|TRBV19|NA
CASSIAQLQPQHF
TGTGCCAGTAGTATAGCACAGCTCCAGCCCCAGCATTTT
>NA|TRBJ2-7|TRBV6-6|TRBD1
CASSYEGTGASEQYF
TGTGCCAGCAGTTACGAAGGGACAGGGGCCTCCGAGCAGTACTTC
>NA|TRBJ1-2|TRBV6-5|NA
CASSYSGARSPGGYTF
TGTGCCAGCAGTTACTCGGGGGCCAGGAGCCCCGGTGGCTACACCTTC
>NA|TRBJ2-2|TRBV10-3|NA
CAMLDGLTGELFF
TGTGCCATGTTGGACGGACTAACCGGGGAGCTGTTTTTT
>NA|TRBJ2-1|TRBV7-3|NA
CASSLTGSEQFF
TGTGCCAGCAGCTTAACCGGGTCTGAGCAGTTCTTC
>once|TRBJ2-6|TRBV5-1|TRBD2
CASSWGGHPGANVLTF
TGCGCCAGCAGTTGGGGAGGGCACCCAGGGGCCAACGTCCTGACTTTC
>NA|TRBJ2-6|TRBV30|NA
CAWDRGSGANVLTF
TGTGCCTGGGATAGGGGTTCTGGGGCCAACGTCCTGACTTTC
>NA|TRBJ2-7|TRBV6-5|NA
CASRGRGRVEQYF
TGTGCCAGCAGGGGGCGGGGTCGGGTCGAGCAGTACTTC
>NA|TRBJ2-3|TRBV7-9|TRBD2
CASSRSGRAQYF
TGTGCCAGCAGCAGAAGCGGGAGGGCCCAGTATTTT
>NA|TRBJ2-4|TRBV28|NA
CASSFDRAGAKNIQYF
TGTGCCAGCAGTTTCGACAGGGCGGGGGCCAAAAACATTCAGTACTTC
>NA|TRBJ1-2|TRBV25-1|NA
CASSDPLGQQGYGYTF
TGTGCCAGCAGTGATCCACTGGGGCAGCAAGGCTATGGCTACACCTTC
>NA|TRBJ2-1|TRBV19|TRBD2
CASSVAGGPYNEQFF
TGTGCCAGTAGTGTAGCGGGAGGCCCCTACAATGAGCAGTTCTTC
>NA|TRBJ2-7|TRBV28|TRBD1
CASSLYTGGRYEQYF
TGTGCCAGCAGTTTATATACAGGGGGAAGATACGAGCAGTACTTC